Listed below are T cell receptor beta chains from one sample, sequenced in a study of molecular identifiers for immune sequencing clone quantification. TCRdb used MiXCR to reprocess the PCR reads, holding one entry per CDR3 protein. The sample includes tens of thousands of distinct CDR3 sequences, around a quarter of them seen just once. The sample taken for sequencing was naive CD8+ T cells from blood, with Jurkat cell RNA spiked in. The source of these receptors is a human donor in good health. Some libraries in this study had Jurkat cell RNA spiked in. The CDR3 runs from the conserved cysteine through the conserved F or W. A D gene is named only where the DNA matches it firmly. Rows give clone size only sometimes, using once, few, many, or a class for an expanded clone.

DNA	CDR3	J	V	D	size
TGTGCCTGGAGTTGGCTAGCGGGACCTCCCTACGAGCAGTACTTC	CAWSWLAGPPYEQYF	TRBJ2-7	TRBV30	TRBD2	many
TGTGCCAGCAACACAGGGGCCGGGAGCAATCAGCCCCAGCATTTT	CASNTGAGSNQPQHF	TRBJ1-5	TRBV12-3/TRBV12-4	TRBD1	many
TGTGCCAGCAGCGTAGATTTTGGAGGGATGACGGAGACCCAGTACTTC	CASSVDFGGMTETQYF	TRBJ2-5	TRBV9	-	many
TGTGCCAGCAGCTTATTCTTCAATGAGCAGTTCTTC	CASSLFFNEQFF	TRBJ2-1	TRBV7-8	-	few
TGTGCCAGCAGCTCAATGGACGAGCAGTACTTC	CASSSMDEQYF	TRBJ2-7	TRBV11-2	-	-
TGTGCCAGCAGCGTAGGGGCCTCTAGCACAGATACGCAGTATTTT	CASSVGASSTDTQYF	TRBJ2-3	TRBV9	-	many
TGTGCCAGCAGGGCGGACAGTCCCCTAGCCAAAAACATTCAGTACTTC	CASRADSPLAKNIQYF	TRBJ2-4	TRBV2	-	many
TGTGCCAGCAGCGTAGGAGGGCCCACCGGGGAGCTGTTTTTT	CASSVGGPTGELFF	TRBJ2-2	TRBV9	-	many
TGTGCCAGCAGTGGGGGACTAGCGTTCAGCTCCTACGAGCAGTACTTC	CASSGGLAFSSYEQYF	TRBJ2-7	TRBV2	TRBD2	few
TGCGCCAGCAGCCAAGATCTAGTAGGCCCAGAGACCCAGTACTTC	CASSQDLVGPETQYF	TRBJ2-5	TRBV4-3	-	many
TGTGCCAGCAGCTTGGAGCGGGAGCAGTTCTTC	CASSLEREQFF	TRBJ2-1	TRBV5-6	-	-